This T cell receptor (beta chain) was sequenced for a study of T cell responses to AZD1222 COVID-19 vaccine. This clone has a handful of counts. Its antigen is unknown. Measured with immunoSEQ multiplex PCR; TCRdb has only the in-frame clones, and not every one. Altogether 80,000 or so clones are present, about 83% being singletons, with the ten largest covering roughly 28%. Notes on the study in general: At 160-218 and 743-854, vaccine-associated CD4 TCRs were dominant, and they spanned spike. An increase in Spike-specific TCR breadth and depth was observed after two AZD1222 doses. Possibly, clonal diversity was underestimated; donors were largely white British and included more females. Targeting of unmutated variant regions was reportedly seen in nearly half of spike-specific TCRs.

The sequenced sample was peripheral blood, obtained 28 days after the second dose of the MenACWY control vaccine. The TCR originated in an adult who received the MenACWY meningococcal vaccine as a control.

The CDR3 nucleotides read TGTGCCAGCAGCCCGAAGGCCCCCTACAATGAGCAGTTCTTC. This codes for CASSPKAPYNEQFF. The V and J genes are TRBV6-5 and TRBJ2-1; D is uncertain. The CDR3 has 14 residues. Germline CDR1 and CDR2: MNHEY and SVGAGI. V dropped 6 bases and J dropped 2 bases, with 11 bases sitting between them.